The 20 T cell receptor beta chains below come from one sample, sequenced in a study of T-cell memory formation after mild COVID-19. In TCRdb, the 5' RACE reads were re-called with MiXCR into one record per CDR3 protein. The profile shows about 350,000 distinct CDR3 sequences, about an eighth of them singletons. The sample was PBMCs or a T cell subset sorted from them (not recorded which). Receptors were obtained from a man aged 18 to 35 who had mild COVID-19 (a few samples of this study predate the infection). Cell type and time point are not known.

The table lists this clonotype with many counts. CDR3 DNA sequence: TGTGCCAGCAGCCTTGGGGGGCCGGGACAGAGAAAGTGGAATGAGCAGTTCTTC. The encoded protein is CASSLGGPGQRKWNEQFF. The chain joins TRBV7-2 to TRBJ2-1, with D possibly TRBD1 on 7 matching bases. The V gene lost 5 bases and the J gene lost 7 bases, with 27 bases spanning the gap. Germline V CDR1 and CDR2: SGHTA, FQGNSA. The CDR3 loop spans 18 amino acids.

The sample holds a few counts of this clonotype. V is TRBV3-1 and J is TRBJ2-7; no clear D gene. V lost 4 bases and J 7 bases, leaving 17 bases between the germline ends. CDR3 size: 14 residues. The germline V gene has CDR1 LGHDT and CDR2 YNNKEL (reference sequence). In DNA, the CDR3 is TGTGCCAGCAGCCCCTCCTGGGGTGGTAATGAGCAGTACTTC. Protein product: CASSPSWGGNEQYF.

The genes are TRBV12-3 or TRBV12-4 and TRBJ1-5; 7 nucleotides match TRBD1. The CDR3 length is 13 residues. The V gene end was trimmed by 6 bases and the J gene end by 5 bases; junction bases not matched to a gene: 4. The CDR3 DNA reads TGTGCCAGCAGATCCGGACAGGATCAGCCCCAGCATTTT. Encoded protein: CASRSGQDQPQHF.

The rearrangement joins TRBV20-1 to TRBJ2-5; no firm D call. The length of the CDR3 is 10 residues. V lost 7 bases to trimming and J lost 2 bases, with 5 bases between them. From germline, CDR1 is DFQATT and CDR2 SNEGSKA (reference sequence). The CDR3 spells CSGSQETQYF. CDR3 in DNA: TGCAGTGGGTCACAAGAGACCCAGTACTTC.

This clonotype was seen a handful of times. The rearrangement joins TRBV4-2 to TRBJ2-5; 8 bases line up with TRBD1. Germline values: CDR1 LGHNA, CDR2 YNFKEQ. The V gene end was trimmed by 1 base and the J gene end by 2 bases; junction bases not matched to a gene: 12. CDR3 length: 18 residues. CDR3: CASSQGGTGKSWQETQYF. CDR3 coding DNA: TGTGCCAGCAGCCAAGGGGGGACAGGAAAGTCGTGGCAAGAGACCCAGTACTTC.

The CDR3 is CASSLTPPTGELFF. The CDR3 region has the DNA TGCGCCAGCAGCCTTACTCCACCTACCGGGGAGCTGTTTTTT. The V gene is TRBV5-1, the J gene TRBJ2-2; D gene uncertain. Germline CDR1 SGHRS, CDR2 YFSETQ. The V end was cut by 4 bases, the J end by 5 bases, with 12 bases between. The CDR3 contains 14 residues.

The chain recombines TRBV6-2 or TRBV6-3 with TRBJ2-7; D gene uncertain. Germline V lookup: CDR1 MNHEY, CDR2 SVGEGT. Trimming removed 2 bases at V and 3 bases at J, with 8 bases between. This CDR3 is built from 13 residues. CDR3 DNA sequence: TGTGCCAGCAGTTACAAAGACATCTACGAGCAGTACGTC. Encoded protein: CASSYKDIYEQYV.

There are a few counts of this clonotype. CDR3 sequence: CASSQRGDGYTF. CDR3 bases: TGTGCCAGCTCACAAAGGGGAGATGGCTACACCTTC. The chain is built from TRBV18 and TRBJ1-2, with TRBD1 as a possible D gene (5 bases). V was trimmed by 4 bases and J by 6 bases, leaving 9 bases between them. The CDR3 has 12 residues. From germline, CDR1 is KGHSH and CDR2 LQKENI.

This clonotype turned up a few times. The CDR3 coding sequence is TGTGCCAGCAGTCGCCCACAGGGCTACGAGCAGTACGTC. It specifies CASSRPQGYEQYV. The gene calls are TRBV28 and TRBJ2-7, with a weak D call TRBD1 (6 bases). This CDR3 contains 13 residues. Germline CDR1 MDHEN, CDR2 SYDVKM. The germline V and J ends were trimmed by 5 bases and 3 bases, with 11 bases remaining between them.

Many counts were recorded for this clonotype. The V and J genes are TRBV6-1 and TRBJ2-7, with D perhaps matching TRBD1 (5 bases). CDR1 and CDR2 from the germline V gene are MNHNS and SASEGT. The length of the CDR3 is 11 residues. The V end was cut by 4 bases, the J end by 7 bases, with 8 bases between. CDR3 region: CASSGNREQYF. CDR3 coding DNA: TGTGCCAGCAGTGGAAACAGGGAGCAGTACTTC.

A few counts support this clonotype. The CDR3 coding sequence is TGTGCCATCAGTGAAGTCATGGGTGGGGAGCAGTACGTC. This codes for CAISEVMGGEQYV. This chain joins TRBV10-3 and TRBJ2-7; D is unresolved. Trimming took off 3 bases at V and 7 bases at J, with 13 bases between the two ends. Looked up from germline, CDR1 is ENHRY and CDR2 is SYGVKD. The CDR3 loop spans 13 amino acids.

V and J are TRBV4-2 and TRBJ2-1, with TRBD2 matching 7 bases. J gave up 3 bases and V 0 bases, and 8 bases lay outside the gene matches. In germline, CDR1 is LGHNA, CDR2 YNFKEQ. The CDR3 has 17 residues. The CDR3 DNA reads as TGTGCCAGCAGCCAAGATTTAGAACTAGCGTACTACAATGAGCAGTTCTTC. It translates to CASSQDLELAYYNEQFF.

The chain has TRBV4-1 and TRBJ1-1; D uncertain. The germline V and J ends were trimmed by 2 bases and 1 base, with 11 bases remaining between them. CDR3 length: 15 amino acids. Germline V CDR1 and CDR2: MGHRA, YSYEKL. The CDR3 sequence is CASSQPTAGNTEAFF. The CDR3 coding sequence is TGCGCCAGCAGCCAACCTACGGCGGGGAACACTGAAGCTTTCTTT.

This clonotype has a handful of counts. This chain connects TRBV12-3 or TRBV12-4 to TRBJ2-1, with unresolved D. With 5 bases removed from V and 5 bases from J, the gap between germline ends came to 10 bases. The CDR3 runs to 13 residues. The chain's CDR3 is CASSAPLDNEQFF. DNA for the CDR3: TGTGCCAGCAGTGCCCCCCTCGACAATGAGCAGTTCTTC.

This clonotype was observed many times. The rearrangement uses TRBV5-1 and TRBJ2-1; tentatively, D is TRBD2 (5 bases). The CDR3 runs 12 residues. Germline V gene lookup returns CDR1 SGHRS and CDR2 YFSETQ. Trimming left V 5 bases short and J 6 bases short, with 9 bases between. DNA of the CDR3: TGCGCCAGCAGGGGCACTAGCAATGAGCAGTTCTTC. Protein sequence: CASRGTSNEQFF.

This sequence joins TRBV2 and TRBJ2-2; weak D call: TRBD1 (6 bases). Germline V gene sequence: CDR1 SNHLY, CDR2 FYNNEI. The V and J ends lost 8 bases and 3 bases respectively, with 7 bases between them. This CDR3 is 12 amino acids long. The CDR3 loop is CASRQDTGELFF. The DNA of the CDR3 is TGTGCCAGCCGACAGGACACCGGGGAGCTGTTTTTT.

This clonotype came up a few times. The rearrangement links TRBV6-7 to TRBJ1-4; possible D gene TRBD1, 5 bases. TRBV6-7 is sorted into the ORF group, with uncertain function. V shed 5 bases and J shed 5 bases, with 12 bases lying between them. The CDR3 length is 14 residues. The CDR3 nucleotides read TGTGCCAGCAGTCCACCGGGGCCCAATGAAAAACTGTTTTTT. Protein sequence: CASSPPGPNEKLFF.

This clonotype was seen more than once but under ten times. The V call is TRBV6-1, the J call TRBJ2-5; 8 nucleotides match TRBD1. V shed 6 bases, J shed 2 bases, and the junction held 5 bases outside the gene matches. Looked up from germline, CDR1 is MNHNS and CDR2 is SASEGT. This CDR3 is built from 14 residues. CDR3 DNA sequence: TGTGCCAGCAGGAGGGACAGGTTACAAGAGACCCAGTACTTC. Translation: CASRRDRLQETQYF.

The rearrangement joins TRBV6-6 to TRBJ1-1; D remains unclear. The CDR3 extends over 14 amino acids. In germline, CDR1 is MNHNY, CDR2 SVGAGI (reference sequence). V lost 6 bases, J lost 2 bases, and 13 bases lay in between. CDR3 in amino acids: CASRGSGSNTEAFF. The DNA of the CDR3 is TGTGCCAGCAGGGGGTCGGGCTCAAACACTGAAGCTTTCTTT.

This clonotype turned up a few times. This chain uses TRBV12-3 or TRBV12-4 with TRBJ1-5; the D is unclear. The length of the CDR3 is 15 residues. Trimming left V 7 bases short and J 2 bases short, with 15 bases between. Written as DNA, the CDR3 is TGTGCCAGCACCCAGAGTCCCCTCGGCAATCAGCCCCAGCATTTT. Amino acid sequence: CASTQSPLGNQPQHF.